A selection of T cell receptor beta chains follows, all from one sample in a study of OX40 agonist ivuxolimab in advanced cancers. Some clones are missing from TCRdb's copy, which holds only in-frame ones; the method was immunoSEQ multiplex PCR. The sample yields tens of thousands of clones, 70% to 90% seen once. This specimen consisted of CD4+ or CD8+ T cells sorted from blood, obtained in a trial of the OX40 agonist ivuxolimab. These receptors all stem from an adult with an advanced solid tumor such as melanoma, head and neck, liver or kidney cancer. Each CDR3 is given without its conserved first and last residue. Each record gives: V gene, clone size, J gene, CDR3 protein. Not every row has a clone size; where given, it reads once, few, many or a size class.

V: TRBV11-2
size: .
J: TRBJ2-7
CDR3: ASRGNGLKAPEQY

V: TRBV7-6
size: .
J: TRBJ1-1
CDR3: ASSLYRTTEAF

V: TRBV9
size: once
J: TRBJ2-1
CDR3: ASSARERSYNEQF

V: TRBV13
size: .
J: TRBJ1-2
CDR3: ASSSFPAQARDYGYT

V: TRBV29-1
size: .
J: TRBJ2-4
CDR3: SVDGAGNIQY

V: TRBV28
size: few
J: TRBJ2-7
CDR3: ASSRTSVYEQY

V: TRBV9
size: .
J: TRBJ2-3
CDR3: ASSDGDRGLGQY

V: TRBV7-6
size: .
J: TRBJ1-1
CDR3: ASSLGTEAF

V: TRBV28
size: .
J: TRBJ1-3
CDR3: ASSKYGYAGNTIY

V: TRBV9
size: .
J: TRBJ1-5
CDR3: ASSATGGGQPQH

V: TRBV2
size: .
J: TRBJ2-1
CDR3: ASRPNNEQF

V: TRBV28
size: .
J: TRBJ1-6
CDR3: ASRPQGRYSPLH

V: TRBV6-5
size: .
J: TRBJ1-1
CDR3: ASSYMGSEAF

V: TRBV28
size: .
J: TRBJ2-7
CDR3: ASSPPLESPYEQY

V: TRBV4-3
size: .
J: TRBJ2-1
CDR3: ASSQDGTAGHGDEQF

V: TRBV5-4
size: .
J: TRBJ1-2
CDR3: ASSTDRGNYGYT

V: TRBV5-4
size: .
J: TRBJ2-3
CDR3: ASSWGADTQY

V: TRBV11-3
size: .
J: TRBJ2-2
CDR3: ASSPARGNTGELF

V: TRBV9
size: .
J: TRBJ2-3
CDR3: ASSATGGSTDTQY

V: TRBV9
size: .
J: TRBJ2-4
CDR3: ASSVGQAKNIQY

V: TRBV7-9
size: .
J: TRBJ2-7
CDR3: ASSLTSYEQY

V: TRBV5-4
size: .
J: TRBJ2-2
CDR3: ASRWGQANTGELF